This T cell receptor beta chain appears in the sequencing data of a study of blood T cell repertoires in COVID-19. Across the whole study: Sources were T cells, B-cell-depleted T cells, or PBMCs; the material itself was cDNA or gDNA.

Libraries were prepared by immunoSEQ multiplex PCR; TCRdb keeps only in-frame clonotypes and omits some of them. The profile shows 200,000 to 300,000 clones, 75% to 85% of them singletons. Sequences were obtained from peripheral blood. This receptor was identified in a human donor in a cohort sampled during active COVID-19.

The DNA of the CDR3 is TGTGCCAGCAGCCCCCGGGTAGCGGGGGGGCTTGAGGAGACCCAGTACTTC. Translating gives CASSPRVAGGLEETQYF. The rearrangement joins TRBV5-4 to TRBJ2-5; 11 bases match TRBD2. Trimming cost V 4 bases and J 5 bases; bases outside gene matches: 13. CDR1 SGHNT and CDR2 YYREEE come from the germline V gene (reference sequence). The CDR3 sequence is 17 residues long. The full variable domain, with the rest looked up from reference TRBV5-4 and TRBJ2-5, is ETGVTQSPTHLIKTRGQQVTLRCSSQSGHNTVSWYQQALGQGPQFIFQYYREEENGRGNFPPRFSGLQFPNYSSELNVNALELDDSALYLCASSPRVAGGLEETQYFGPGTRLLVL.